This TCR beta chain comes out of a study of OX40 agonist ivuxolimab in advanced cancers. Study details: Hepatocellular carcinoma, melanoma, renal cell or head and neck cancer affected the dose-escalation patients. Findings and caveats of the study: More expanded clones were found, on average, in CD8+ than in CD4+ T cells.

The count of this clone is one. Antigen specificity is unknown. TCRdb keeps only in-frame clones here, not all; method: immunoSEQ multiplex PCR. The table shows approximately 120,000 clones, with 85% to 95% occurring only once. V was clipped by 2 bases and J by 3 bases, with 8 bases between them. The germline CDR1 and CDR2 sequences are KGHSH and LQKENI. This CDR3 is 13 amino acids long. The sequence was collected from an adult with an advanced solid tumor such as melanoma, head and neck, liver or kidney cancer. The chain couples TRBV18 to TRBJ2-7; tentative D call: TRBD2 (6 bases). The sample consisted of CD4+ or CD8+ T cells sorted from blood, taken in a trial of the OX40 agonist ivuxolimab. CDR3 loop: CASSPAGGYEQYF. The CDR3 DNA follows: TGTGCCAGCTCACCAGCCGGGGGCTACGAGCAGTACTTC.